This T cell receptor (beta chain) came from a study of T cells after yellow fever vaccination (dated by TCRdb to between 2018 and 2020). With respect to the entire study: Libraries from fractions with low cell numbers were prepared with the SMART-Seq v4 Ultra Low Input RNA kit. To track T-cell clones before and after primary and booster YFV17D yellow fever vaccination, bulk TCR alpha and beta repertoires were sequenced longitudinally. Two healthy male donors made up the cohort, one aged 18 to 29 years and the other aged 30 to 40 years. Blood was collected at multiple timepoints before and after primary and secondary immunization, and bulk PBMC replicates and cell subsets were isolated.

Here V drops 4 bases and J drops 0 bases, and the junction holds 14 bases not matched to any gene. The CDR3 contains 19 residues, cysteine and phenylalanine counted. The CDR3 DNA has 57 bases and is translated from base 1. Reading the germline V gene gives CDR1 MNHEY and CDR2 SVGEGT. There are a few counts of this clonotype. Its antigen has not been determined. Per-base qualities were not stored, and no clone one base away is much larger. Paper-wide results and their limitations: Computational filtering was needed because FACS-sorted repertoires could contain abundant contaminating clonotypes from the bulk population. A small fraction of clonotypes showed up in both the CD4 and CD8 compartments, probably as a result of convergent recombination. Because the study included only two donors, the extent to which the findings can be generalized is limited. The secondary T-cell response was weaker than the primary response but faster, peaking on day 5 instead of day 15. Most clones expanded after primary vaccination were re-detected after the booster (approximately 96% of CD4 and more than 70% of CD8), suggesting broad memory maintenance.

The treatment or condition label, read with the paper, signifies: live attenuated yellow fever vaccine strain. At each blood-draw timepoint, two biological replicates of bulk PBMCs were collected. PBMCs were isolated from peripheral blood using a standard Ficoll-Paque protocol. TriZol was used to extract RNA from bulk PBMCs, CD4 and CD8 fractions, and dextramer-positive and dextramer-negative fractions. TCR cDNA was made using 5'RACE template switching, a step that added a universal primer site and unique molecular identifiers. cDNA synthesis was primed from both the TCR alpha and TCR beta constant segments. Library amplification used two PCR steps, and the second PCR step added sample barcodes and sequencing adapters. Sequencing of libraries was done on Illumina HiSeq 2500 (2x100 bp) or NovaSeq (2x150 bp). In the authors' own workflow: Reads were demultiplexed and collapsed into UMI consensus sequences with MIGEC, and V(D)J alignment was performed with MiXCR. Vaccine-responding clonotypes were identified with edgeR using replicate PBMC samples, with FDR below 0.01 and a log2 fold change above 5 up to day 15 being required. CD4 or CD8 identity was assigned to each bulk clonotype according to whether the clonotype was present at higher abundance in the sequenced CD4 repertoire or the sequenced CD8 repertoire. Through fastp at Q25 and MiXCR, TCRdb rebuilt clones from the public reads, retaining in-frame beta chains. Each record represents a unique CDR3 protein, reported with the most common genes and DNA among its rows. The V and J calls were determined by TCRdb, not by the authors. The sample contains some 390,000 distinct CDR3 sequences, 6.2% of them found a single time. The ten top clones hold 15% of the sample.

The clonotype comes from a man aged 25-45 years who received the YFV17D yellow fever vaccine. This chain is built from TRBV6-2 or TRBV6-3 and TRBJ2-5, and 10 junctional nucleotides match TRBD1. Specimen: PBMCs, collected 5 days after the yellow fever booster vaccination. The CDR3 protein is CASSSASGQGWNYQETQYF. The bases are TGTGCCAGCAGTTCCGCGTCGGGACAGGGGTGGAACTACCAAGAGACCCAGTACTTC.